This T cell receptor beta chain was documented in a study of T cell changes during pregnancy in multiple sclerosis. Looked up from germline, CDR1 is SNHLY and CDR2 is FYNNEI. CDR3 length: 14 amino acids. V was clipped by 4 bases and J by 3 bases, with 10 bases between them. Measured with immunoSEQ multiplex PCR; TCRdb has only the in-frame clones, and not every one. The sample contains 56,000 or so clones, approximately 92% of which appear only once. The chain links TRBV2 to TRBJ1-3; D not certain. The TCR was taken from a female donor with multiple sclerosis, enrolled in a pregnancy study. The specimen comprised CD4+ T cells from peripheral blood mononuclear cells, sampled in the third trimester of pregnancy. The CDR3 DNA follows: TGTGCCAGCAGTGGGGTAGGCGGTGGAAACACCATATATTTT. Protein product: CASSGVGGGNTIYF. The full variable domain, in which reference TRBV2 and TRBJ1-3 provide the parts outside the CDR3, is EPEVTQTPSHQVTQMGQEVILRCVPISNHLYFYWYRQILGQKVEFLVSFYNNEISEKSEIFDDQFSVERPDGSNFTLKIRSTKLEDSAMYFCASSGVGGGNTIYFGEGSWLTVV.